This T cell receptor beta chain is from a study of blood T cell repertoires in COVID-19. The CDR3 length is 16 residues. Losses at the gene ends were 1 base for V and 4 bases for J; bases not matched to a gene: 9. Germline CDR1 is SGHDT and CDR2 is YYEEEE. Data came from immunoSEQ multiplex PCR; TCRdb stores just in-frame clones and leaves some out. Among 120,000 to 150,000 clones listed, 80% were seen once. The sequencing sample was made of peripheral blood. This rearrangement joins TRBV5-6 to TRBJ2-7, with 9 bases that match TRBD1. This clonotype was obtained from a man in his fifties or sixties with active or convalescent COVID-19. CDR3 DNA sequence: TGTGCCAGCAGCTTGTCGTACAGGGGGCTTGGGTACGAGCAGTACTTC. Translation gives CASSLSYRGLGYEQYF.